A selection of T cell receptor beta chains follows, all from one sample in a study of T cell repertoires in cytomegalovirus infection. Their recognized antigens are unknown. One entry per CDR3 protein, called by TCRdb with MiXCR from the reads. The data contain about 830,000 distinct CDR3 sequences, less than 35% of them seen just once; the ten biggest clones take up 9.5% to 15%. Source: cultured CD8+ T cells from PBMCs, taken from culture after CMV antigen stimulation. All receptors derive from a human donor in good health (CMV status not recorded). Some clones in this sample may be carry-over from other donors' samples. Each CDR3 is given with its conserved first and last residue. The order of the fields is CDR3 protein, CDR3 DNA, D gene, V gene, CDR3 length, J gene, clone size. The D gene is left open where the match is weak. Not every row has a clone size; where given, it reads once, few, many or a size class.

CDR3 protein: CATSDSGQGRLNQPQHF
CDR3 DNA: TGTGCCACCAGTGATTCGGGACAGGGAAGGCTCAATCAGCCCCAGCATTTT
D gene: TRBD1
V gene: TRBV24-1
CDR3 length: 17
J gene: TRBJ1-5
clone size: NA

CDR3 protein: CASSLATGALPGYTF
CDR3 DNA: TGTGCCAGCAGCTTAGCGACAGGGGCGCTTCCTGGCTACACCTTC
D gene: TRBD1
V gene: TRBV7-9
CDR3 length: 15
J gene: TRBJ1-2
clone size: NA

CDR3 protein: CASSFGGGKPQHF
CDR3 DNA: TGTGCCAGCAGTTTTGGGGGCGGAAAGCCCCAGCATTTT
D gene: NA
V gene: TRBV27
CDR3 length: 13
J gene: TRBJ1-5
clone size: NA

CDR3 protein: CASSWSPGSGQFF
CDR3 DNA: TGTGCCAGCAGTTGGAGTCCGGGCAGCGGTCAGTTCTTC
D gene: NA
V gene: TRBV12-3/TRBV12-4
CDR3 length: 13
J gene: TRBJ2-1
clone size: NA

CDR3 protein: CASSLVGTSANEQFF
CDR3 DNA: TGCGCCAGCAGCCTAGTGGGGACTAGCGCGAATGAGCAGTTCTTC
D gene: TRBD2
V gene: TRBV4-1
CDR3 length: 15
J gene: TRBJ2-1
clone size: few

CDR3 protein: CASSSNMYGYTF
CDR3 DNA: TGTGCCAGCTCATCAAACATGTATGGCTACACCTTC
D gene: NA
V gene: TRBV18
CDR3 length: 12
J gene: TRBJ1-2
clone size: many

CDR3 protein: CASSIDKSGGNDEQFF
CDR3 DNA: TGTGCCAGTAGTATAGATAAAAGCGGGGGGAACGATGAGCAGTTCTTC
D gene: TRBD2
V gene: TRBV19
CDR3 length: 16
J gene: TRBJ2-1
clone size: NA

CDR3 protein: CAMRNRDNEQFF
CDR3 DNA: TGTGCCATGAGAAACCGGGACAATGAGCAGTTCTTC
D gene: NA
V gene: TRBV10-3
CDR3 length: 12
J gene: TRBJ2-1
clone size: NA

CDR3 protein: CASSNPDRIIYSNQPQHF
CDR3 DNA: TGTGCCAGTAGTAATCCCGACAGGATAATATATAGCAATCAGCCCCAGCATTTT
D gene: NA
V gene: TRBV19
CDR3 length: 18
J gene: TRBJ1-5
clone size: NA

CDR3 protein: CASSDLLREVAETQYF
CDR3 DNA: TGTGCCAGCAGTGATCTTCTACGGGAGGTGGCGGAGACCCAGTACTTC
D gene: TRBD2
V gene: TRBV2
CDR3 length: 16
J gene: TRBJ2-5
clone size: NA

CDR3 protein: CASSDAGPSPAF
CDR3 DNA: TGTGCCAGCAGTGACGCCGGGCCCAGCCCTGCATTC
D gene: NA
V gene: TRBV2
CDR3 length: 12
J gene: TRBJ2-7
clone size: NA

CDR3 protein: CASRMTDSEPQHF
CDR3 DNA: TGTGCCAGCAGGATGACGGACTCGGAGCCCCAGCATTTT
D gene: NA
V gene: TRBV6-5
CDR3 length: 13
J gene: TRBJ1-5
clone size: NA

CDR3 protein: CASRRSLEGDSNQPQHF
CDR3 DNA: TGCGCCAGCAGAAGGTCCTTGGAGGGTGATAGCAATCAGCCCCAGCATTTT
D gene: NA
V gene: TRBV5-1
CDR3 length: 17
J gene: TRBJ1-5
clone size: NA

CDR3 protein: CASRTTLGNYNEQFF
CDR3 DNA: TGCGCCAGCAGAACAACGCTCGGAAACTACAATGAGCAGTTCTTC
D gene: NA
V gene: TRBV4-1
CDR3 length: 15
J gene: TRBJ2-1
clone size: many

CDR3 protein: CASSHKQGAAEKLFF
CDR3 DNA: TGTGCCAGCAGCCACAAACAGGGGGCGGCGGAAAAACTGTTTTTT
D gene: TRBD1
V gene: TRBV7-9
CDR3 length: 15
J gene: TRBJ1-4
clone size: NA

CDR3 protein: CASSDGPSRALETQYF
CDR3 DNA: TGTGCCAGCAGCGACGGACCCTCCAGGGCCCTAGAGACCCAGTACTTC
D gene: NA
V gene: TRBV7-6
CDR3 length: 16
J gene: TRBJ2-5
clone size: few

CDR3 protein: CAIRVDRNNEQFF
CDR3 DNA: TGTGCCATCAGGGTTGACAGGAACAATGAGCAGTTCTTC
D gene: NA
V gene: TRBV10-3
CDR3 length: 13
J gene: TRBJ2-1
clone size: NA

CDR3 protein: CASSSRSAGSPDTQYF
CDR3 DNA: TGTGCCAGCAGCTCCCGATCCGCAGGTAGTCCAGATACGCAGTATTTT
D gene: NA
V gene: TRBV13
CDR3 length: 16
J gene: TRBJ2-3
clone size: few

CDR3 protein: CASSLYPGLPGASNQPQHF
CDR3 DNA: TGTGCCAGCAGTTTATACCCTGGCCTTCCGGGGGCTAGCAATCAGCCCCAGCATTTT
D gene: NA
V gene: TRBV27
CDR3 length: 19
J gene: TRBJ1-5
clone size: few

CDR3 protein: CASSREATNEKLFF
CDR3 DNA: TGTGCCAGCAGCAGAGAGGCAACTAATGAAAAACTGTTTTTT
D gene: NA
V gene: TRBV7-8
CDR3 length: 14
J gene: TRBJ1-4
clone size: many

CDR3 protein: CASITWSGNNSPLHF
CDR3 DNA: TGTGCCAGCATCACCTGGTCTGGGAATAATTCACCCCTCCACTTT
D gene: NA
V gene: TRBV6-1
CDR3 length: 15
J gene: TRBJ1-6
clone size: NA

CDR3 protein: CASIPGTNYGYTF
CDR3 DNA: TGTGCCAGTATCCCCGGCACTAACTATGGCTACACCTTC
D gene: NA
V gene: TRBV19
CDR3 length: 13
J gene: TRBJ1-2
clone size: few

CDR3 protein: CASSLESQNTGELFF
CDR3 DNA: TGTGCCAGCAGCTTAGAATCCCAGAACACCGGGGAGCTGTTTTTT
D gene: NA
V gene: TRBV7-2
CDR3 length: 15
J gene: TRBJ2-2
clone size: many

CDR3 protein: CASSPTFGGGETQYF
CDR3 DNA: TGTGCCAGCAGTCCCACCTTCGGGGGAGGGGAGACCCAGTACTTC
D gene: TRBD2
V gene: TRBV6-2/TRBV6-3
CDR3 length: 15
J gene: TRBJ2-5
clone size: once

CDR3 protein: CASSKIWTGLSYEQYF
CDR3 DNA: TGTGCCAGCAGTAAAATCTGGACAGGGCTTTCCTACGAGCAGTACTTC
D gene: TRBD1
V gene: TRBV6-1
CDR3 length: 16
J gene: TRBJ2-7
clone size: few